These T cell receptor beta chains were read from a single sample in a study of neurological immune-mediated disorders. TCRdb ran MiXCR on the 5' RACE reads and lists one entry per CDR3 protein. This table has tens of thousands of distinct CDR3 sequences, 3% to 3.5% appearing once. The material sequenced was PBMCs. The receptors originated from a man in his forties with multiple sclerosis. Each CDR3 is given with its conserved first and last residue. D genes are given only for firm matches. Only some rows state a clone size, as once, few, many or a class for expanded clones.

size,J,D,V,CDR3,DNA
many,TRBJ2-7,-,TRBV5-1,CASSLDGGGGEQYF,TGCGCCAGCAGCTTGGACGGGGGTGGCGGCGAGCAGTACTTC
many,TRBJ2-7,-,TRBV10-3,CAISGTGTYEQYF,TGTGCCATCAGTGGGACTGGGACCTACGAGCAGTACTTC
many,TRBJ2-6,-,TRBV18,CASSLDSYYSGANVLTF,TGTGCCAGCTCGCTGGACAGCTACTACTCTGGGGCCAACGTCCTGACTTTC
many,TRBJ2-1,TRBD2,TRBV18,CASSPEASGSSDEQFF,TGTGCCAGCTCACCAGAGGCTAGCGGGAGTTCGGATGAGCAGTTCTTC
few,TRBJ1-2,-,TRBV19,CASSSWDGYTF,TGTGCCAGTAGTAGTTGGGACGGCTACACCTTC
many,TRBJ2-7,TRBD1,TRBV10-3,CAISDGTGGYEQYF,TGTGCCATCAGTGACGGGACAGGGGGCTACGAGCAGTACTTC
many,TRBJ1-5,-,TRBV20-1,CSAAGGGNQPQHF,TGCAGTGCTGCCGGGGGAGGCAATCAGCCCCAGCATTTT
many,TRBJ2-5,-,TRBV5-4,CASSAGGKETQYF,TGTGCCAGCAGCGCAGGGGGGAAAGAGACCCAGTACTTC
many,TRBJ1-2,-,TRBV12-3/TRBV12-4,CASSFRRQEAYGYTF,TGTGCCAGCAGTTTTAGAAGACAGGAAGCCTATGGCTACACCTTC
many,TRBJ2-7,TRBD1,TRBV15,CATSSLTGIHEQYF,TGTGCCACCAGCAGTTTGACAGGGATCCACGAGCAGTACTTC
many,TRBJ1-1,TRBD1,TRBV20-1,CSATNSRQGNTEAFF,TGCAGTGCAACCAATTCACGACAGGGGAACACTGAAGCTTTCTTT
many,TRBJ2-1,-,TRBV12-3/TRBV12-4,CASSLAWGLSGNEQFF,TGTGCCAGCAGTTTAGCTTGGGGGCTATCGGGGAATGAGCAGTTCTTC
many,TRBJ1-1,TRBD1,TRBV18,CASSPQQGRTEAFF,TGTGCCAGCTCACCTCAACAGGGGAGGACTGAAGCTTTCTTT
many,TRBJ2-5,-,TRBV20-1,CSASISGQETQYF,TGCAGTGCTAGTATTAGCGGCCAAGAGACCCAGTACTTC
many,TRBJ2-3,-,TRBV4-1,CASSQGVGAFSTDTQYF,TGCGCCAGCAGCCAGGGCGTTGGCGCCTTTAGCACAGATACGCAGTATTTT
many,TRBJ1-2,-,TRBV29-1,CSVKPGVGYGYTF,TGCAGCGTAAAACCCGGGGTGGGCTATGGCTACACCTTC
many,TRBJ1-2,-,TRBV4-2,CASSQTSLINYGYTF,TGTGCCAGCAGCCAAACATCTTTAATTAACTATGGCTACACCTTC
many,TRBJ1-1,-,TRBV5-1,CASSSGRAGNTEAFF,TGCGCCAGCAGCTCCGGCAGGGCCGGGAACACTGAAGCTTTCTTT
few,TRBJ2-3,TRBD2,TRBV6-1,CASSTLAGQADTQYF,TGTGCCAGCAGTACCCTAGCGGGACAAGCAGATACGCAGTATTTT
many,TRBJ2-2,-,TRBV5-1,CASSLEAGFTGELFF,TGCGCCAGCAGCTTGGAGGCAGGGTTCACCGGGGAGCTGTTTTTT
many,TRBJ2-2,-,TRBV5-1,CASSHKPQGANTGELFF,TGCGCCAGCAGCCATAAGCCTCAGGGCGCGAACACCGGGGAGCTGTTTTTT
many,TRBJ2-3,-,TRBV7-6,CASSPVPTDTQYF,TGTGCCAGCAGCCCAGTACCCACAGATACGCAGTATTTT
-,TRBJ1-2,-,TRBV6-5,CASSSSGDGYTF,TGTGCCAGCAGTTCATCGGGGGATGGCTACACCTTC
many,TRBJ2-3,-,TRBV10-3,CAISESVDRYTDTQYF,TGTGCCATCAGTGAGTCGGTGGACAGATACACAGATACGCAGTATTTT
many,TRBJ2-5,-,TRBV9,CASSDHRVGGETQYF,TGTGCCAGCAGCGATCACAGGGTAGGGGGAGAGACCCAGTACTTC
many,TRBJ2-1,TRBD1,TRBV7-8,CASSLASGTGYNEQFF,TGTGCCAGCAGCTTAGCCTCCGGGACAGGGTACAATGAGCAGTTCTTC
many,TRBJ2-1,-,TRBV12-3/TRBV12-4,CASSLGGGRANEQFF,TGTGCCAGCAGTTTGGGTGGGGGACGGGCCAATGAGCAGTTCTTC
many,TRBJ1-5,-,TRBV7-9,CASSFEGSGPQHF,TGTGCCAGCAGCTTTGAGGGCTCGGGGCCCCAGCATTTT
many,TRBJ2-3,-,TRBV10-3,CAIKDRPVPDTQYF,TGTGCCATCAAAGACAGGCCCGTCCCAGATACGCAGTATTTT
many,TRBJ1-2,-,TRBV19,CASSDRQLGYTF,TGTGCCAGTAGTGACAGGCAGCTTGGCTACACCTTC
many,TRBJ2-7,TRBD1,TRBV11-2,CASSFKPPYPGQGGNEQYF,TGTGCCAGCAGCTTTAAGCCCCCCTACCCGGGACAGGGGGGGAACGAGCAGTACTTC
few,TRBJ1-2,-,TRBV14,CASSQVGEDGYTF,TGTGCCAGCAGCCAAGTTGGGGAAGATGGCTACACCTTC
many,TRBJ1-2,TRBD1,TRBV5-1,CASSPDRDGSGYTF,TGCGCCAGCAGCCCGGACAGGGATGGTAGCGGCTACACCTTC
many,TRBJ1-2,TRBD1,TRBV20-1,CSAADRAQGYTF,TGCAGTGCTGCGGACAGGGCGCAGGGCTACACCTTC
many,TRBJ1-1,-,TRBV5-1,CASSLGDGNTEAFF,TGCGCCAGCAGCTTGGGGGACGGGAACACTGAAGCTTTCTTT
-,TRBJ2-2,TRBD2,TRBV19,CASSIGGATGELFF,TGTGCCAGTAGTATCGGGGGGGCCACCGGGGAGCTGTTTTTT
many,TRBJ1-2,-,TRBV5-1,CASSPGQVWYGYTF,TGCGCCAGCAGCCCAGGGCAGGTTTGGTATGGCTACACCTTC
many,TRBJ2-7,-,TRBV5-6,CASSLGPGPYEQYF,TGTGCCAGCAGCTTGGGGCCGGGGCCCTACGAGCAGTACTTC
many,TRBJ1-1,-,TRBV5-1,CASSFTGENTEAFF,TGCGCCAGCAGCTTTACCGGGGAGAACACTGAAGCTTTCTTT
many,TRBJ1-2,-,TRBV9,CASSVDLRRGDYGYTF,TGTGCCAGCAGCGTAGATCTCCGCAGGGGTGACTATGGCTACACCTTC
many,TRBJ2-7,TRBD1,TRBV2,CASSAEQGYEQYF,TGTGCCAGCAGTGCCGAACAGGGGTACGAGCAGTACTTC
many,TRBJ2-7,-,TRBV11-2,CASSLSTAAEQYF,TGTGCCAGCAGCTTAAGCACCGCTGCCGAGCAGTACTTC
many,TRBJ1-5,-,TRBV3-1,CASSQDRTSPQHF,TGTGCCAGCAGCCAAGATAGGACGTCGCCCCAGCATTTT